The TCR beta chain under discussion was sequenced for a study of T-cell reconstitution after alpha-beta-depleted transplantation in children (dated by TCRdb to the mid-2010s). About the investigation overall: Using TCR repertoire profiling, the study quantitatively followed how T-cell immune reconstitution unfolded in children after TCRalphabeta/CD19-depleted allogeneic hematopoietic cell transplantation.

Concerning this clonotype itself: Its specific antigen is unknown. Base-call qualities are not available, and no considerably larger clone is one nucleotide away.

The method behind the library was PCR. The instrument was an Illumina HiSeq 2500. TCR libraries were prepared with molecular barcoding, using unique molecular identifiers to normalize TCRbeta repertoire quantification. TCRdb reworked the public reads: Q25 trimming with fastp, MiXCR clone assembly, productive beta chains retained. Every distinct CDR3 protein forms one entry, paired with its most common genes and DNA. The sample records about half a million distinct CDR3 sequences, under 15% of which are singletons. Around 6% of the sample belongs to the ten largest clones. Reading the germline V gene gives CDR1 KGHSY and CDR2 FQNENV. V and J are trimmed by 2 bases and 0 bases, and the gene matches miss 6 bases of the junction. The CDR3 runs 17 residues from the cysteine to the phenylalanine. The only DNA kept is the CDR3, 51 bases in frame from the first base.

The receptor comes from a human donor who donated a stem cell graft to a child with combined immunodeficiency. The chain is assembled from TRBV16 and TRBJ1-5; TRBD1 lines up with 8 middle nucleotides. The specimen was PBMCs from the stem cell graft donor, collected from the stem cell graft. In nucleotide form, the sequence is TGTGCCAGCAGCCAAGGGACAGGTACCAATAGCAATCAGCCCCAGCATTTT. Translated, it gives CASSQGTGTNSNQPQHF.